Listed below are T cell receptor beta chains from one sample, sequenced in a study of blood T cell repertoires in COVID-19. Clones were read by immunoSEQ multiplex PCR, and TCRdb kept only the in-frame ones, dropping some. In the table there are 200,000 to 300,000 clones, 86% of which are singletons. The sequencing input was peripheral blood. The receptors originated from a man aged 25 to 40 with active or convalescent COVID-19. The CDR3 runs from the conserved cysteine through the conserved F or W. D genes are given only for firm matches. Not all rows give a size; the values are once, few, many and, for expanded clones, a class.

d_gene: -
j_gene: TRBJ2-5
v_gene: TRBV6-1
abundance: once
CDR3nt: TGTGCCAGCAGTGAACTGGGGGGTGGGGAGACCCAGTACTTC
CDR3aa: CASSELGGGETQYF

d_gene: -
j_gene: TRBJ2-7
v_gene: TRBV19
abundance: -
CDR3nt: TGTGCCAGTAGTACGAATCCAGGGTACGAGCAGTACTTC
CDR3aa: CASSTNPGYEQYF

d_gene: TRBD1
j_gene: TRBJ2-1
v_gene: TRBV10-1
abundance: -
CDR3nt: TGCGCCAGCAGTGAATCGACAGGGGTAGCCAATGAGCAGTTCTTC
CDR3aa: CASSESTGVANEQFF

d_gene: -
j_gene: TRBJ1-2
v_gene: TRBV9
abundance: -
CDR3nt: TGTGCCAGCAGCGTAGGCAGGGTCGGTTATGGCTACACCTTC
CDR3aa: CASSVGRVGYGYTF

d_gene: TRBD1
j_gene: TRBJ1-2
v_gene: TRBV7-8
abundance: -
CDR3nt: TGTGCCAGCAGCTTCAGGGGGCGCGGCTATGGCTACACCTTC
CDR3aa: CASSFRGRGYGYTF

d_gene: -
j_gene: TRBJ1-6
v_gene: TRBV5-1
abundance: -
CDR3nt: TGCGCCAGCAGCTTGGCCCTGACGGGGGGTTCACCCCTCCACTTT
CDR3aa: CASSLALTGGSPLHF

d_gene: -
j_gene: TRBJ2-5
v_gene: TRBV11-3
abundance: -
CDR3nt: TGTGCCAGCAGTATAGACTTTAACCAAGAGACCCAGTACTTC
CDR3aa: CASSIDFNQETQYF

d_gene: TRBD1
j_gene: TRBJ2-2
v_gene: TRBV7-9
abundance: -
CDR3nt: TGTGCCAGCAGCTACACAACCCCGGACAGGTCCGCCGGGGAGCTGTTTTTT
CDR3aa: CASSYTTPDRSAGELFF

d_gene: -
j_gene: TRBJ1-5
v_gene: TRBV7-8
abundance: -
CDR3nt: TGTGCCAGCAGCTCCGCCTATATGGGGGCCAGCAATCAGCCCCAGCATTTT
CDR3aa: CASSSAYMGASNQPQHF

d_gene: TRBD1
j_gene: TRBJ1-1
v_gene: TRBV12-3/TRBV12-4
abundance: few
CDR3nt: TGTGCCAGCAGGCAAGGGGGCAAGACTGAAGCTTTCTTT
CDR3aa: CASRQGGKTEAFF

d_gene: TRBD1
j_gene: TRBJ1-2
v_gene: TRBV7-2
abundance: -
CDR3nt: TGTGCCAGCAGCCTAGGGACAGGCGAACCTAACTATGGCTACACCTTC
CDR3aa: CASSLGTGEPNYGYTF

d_gene: TRBD1
j_gene: TRBJ1-4
v_gene: TRBV7-8
abundance: -
CDR3nt: TGTGCCAGCTCGCGGGGGGACAGTAATGAAAAACTGTTTTTT
CDR3aa: CASSRGDSNEKLFF

d_gene: TRBD1
j_gene: TRBJ1-6
v_gene: TRBV30
abundance: -
CDR3nt: TGTGCCTGGAGTGTAGGGACAGGGTATAATTCACCCCTCCACTTT
CDR3aa: CAWSVGTGYNSPLHF

d_gene: TRBD1
j_gene: TRBJ2-7
v_gene: TRBV5-4
abundance: -
CDR3nt: TGTGCCAGCAGCTTGGGACAGGGTTTCTACGAGCAGTACTTC
CDR3aa: CASSLGQGFYEQYF

d_gene: -
j_gene: TRBJ1-5
v_gene: TRBV7-8
abundance: -
CDR3nt: TGTGCCAGCAGCTTAGCGCTAATAGGGGCGATTAGCAATCAGCCCCAGCATTTT
CDR3aa: CASSLALIGAISNQPQHF

d_gene: -
j_gene: TRBJ2-1
v_gene: TRBV6-1
abundance: -
CDR3nt: TGTGCCAGCAGTGAAACAGGACTAAGACCGCATGAGCAGTTCTTC
CDR3aa: CASSETGLRPHEQFF

d_gene: -
j_gene: TRBJ1-1
v_gene: TRBV7-2
abundance: -
CDR3nt: TGTGCCAGCAGCTCCGTAAGGGGGAACACTGAAGCTTTCTTT
CDR3aa: CASSSVRGNTEAFF

d_gene: -
j_gene: TRBJ1-2
v_gene: TRBV6-1
abundance: -
CDR3nt: TGTGCCAGCAGTGAAGTGGGCAGACCCTCTAACTATGGCTACACCTTC
CDR3aa: CASSEVGRPSNYGYTF

d_gene: -
j_gene: TRBJ1-1
v_gene: TRBV5-1
abundance: -
CDR3nt: TGCGCCAGCAGCCCATCCTCTTCCGGGGAAGAAGCTTTCTTT
CDR3aa: CASSPSSSGEEAFF

d_gene: -
j_gene: TRBJ2-5
v_gene: TRBV12-3/TRBV12-4
abundance: -
CDR3nt: TGTGCCAGCAGATCCCAGGGTAGGGAGACCCAGTACTTC
CDR3aa: CASRSQGRETQYF

d_gene: TRBD1
j_gene: TRBJ1-2
v_gene: TRBV5-5
abundance: -
CDR3nt: TGTGCCAGCAACGTCGGACAGGGGCTACGGAAGAACTATGGCTACACCTTC
CDR3aa: CASNVGQGLRKNYGYTF

d_gene: TRBD2
j_gene: TRBJ2-1
v_gene: TRBV7-2
abundance: -
CDR3nt: TGTGCCAGCGGCCACGCTGGACTAGCGATGGACAATGAGCAGTTCTTC
CDR3aa: CASGHAGLAMDNEQFF

d_gene: -
j_gene: TRBJ1-1
v_gene: TRBV27
abundance: -
CDR3nt: TGTGCCAGCAGTCCTACCCCGGCAGGGTTTGCTTTCTTT
CDR3aa: CASSPTPAGFAFF

d_gene: TRBD2
j_gene: TRBJ2-2
v_gene: TRBV3-1/TRBV3-2
abundance: -
CDR3nt: TGTGCCAGCAGCCAAGTGGGGGGGTCGTACACCGGGGAGCTGTTTTTT
CDR3aa: CASSQVGGSYTGELFF

d_gene: -
j_gene: TRBJ2-2
v_gene: TRBV30
abundance: few
CDR3nt: TGTGCGGTGCAGGGATTGGGCGTGAACACCGGGGAGCTGTTTTTT
CDR3aa: CAVQGLGVNTGELFF

d_gene: -
j_gene: TRBJ1-1
v_gene: TRBV29-1
abundance: -
CDR3nt: TGCAGCGTTGAAGACCCGCCCGGCACTGAAGCTTTCTTT
CDR3aa: CSVEDPPGTEAFF

d_gene: TRBD1
j_gene: TRBJ2-2
v_gene: TRBV6-2/TRBV6-3
abundance: -
CDR3nt: TGTGCCAGCAGCCCCTTCGGACAGGGGGCGCGGAGAGCCTTGAACACCGGGGAGCTGTTTTTT
CDR3aa: CASSPFGQGARRALNTGELFF

d_gene: TRBD2
j_gene: TRBJ2-1
v_gene: TRBV10-1
abundance: -
CDR3nt: TGCGCCAGCAGCGCGGGACTAGCGGGGGGAAATGAGCAGTTCTTC
CDR3aa: CASSAGLAGGNEQFF

d_gene: TRBD1
j_gene: TRBJ2-1
v_gene: TRBV11-2
abundance: -
CDR3nt: TGTGCCAGCAGCTTAGGGGGACAGGGAACTTACAATGAGCAGTTCTTC
CDR3aa: CASSLGGQGTYNEQFF

d_gene: TRBD1
j_gene: TRBJ1-2
v_gene: TRBV5-1
abundance: -
CDR3nt: TGCGCCAGCAGCTTGGCCGAGTTAAAATCCGGGACAGATAACTATGGCTACACCTTC
CDR3aa: CASSLAELKSGTDNYGYTF

d_gene: TRBD2
j_gene: TRBJ2-5
v_gene: TRBV7-2
abundance: -
CDR3nt: TGTGCCAGCAGCTTAGCCCCTAGCGGGGGGGGAGAGACCCAGTACTTC
CDR3aa: CASSLAPSGGGETQYF

d_gene: TRBD1
j_gene: TRBJ1-5
v_gene: TRBV24-1
abundance: -
CDR3nt: TGTGCCACCAGTGATTTGGGACAGGGGGCGCGATATGGCAATCAGCCCCAGCATTTT
CDR3aa: CATSDLGQGARYGNQPQHF

d_gene: TRBD2
j_gene: TRBJ2-1
v_gene: TRBV9
abundance: -
CDR3nt: TGTGCCAGCAGCGACCCCCGGACTAGCGGGGATATACGCAATGAGCAGTTCTTC
CDR3aa: CASSDPRTSGDIRNEQFF

d_gene: TRBD1
j_gene: TRBJ1-1
v_gene: TRBV5-1
abundance: -
CDR3nt: TGCGCCAGCAGCCCCCGGGACACAGGGGTATGGACTGAAGCTTTCTTT
CDR3aa: CASSPRDTGVWTEAFF

d_gene: -
j_gene: TRBJ2-7
v_gene: TRBV7-9
abundance: -
CDR3nt: TGTGCCAGCAGCGGAGGTTCCGAGCAGTACTTC
CDR3aa: CASSGGSEQYF

d_gene: -
j_gene: TRBJ2-7
v_gene: TRBV12-5
abundance: -
CDR3nt: TGTGCTAGTGGTGCCTCTAAATACGAGCAGTACTTC
CDR3aa: CASGASKYEQYF

d_gene: -
j_gene: TRBJ1-1
v_gene: TRBV6-5
abundance: -
CDR3nt: TGTGCCAGCACCCGAGGGGGGAACACTGAAGCTTTCTTT
CDR3aa: CASTRGGNTEAFF

d_gene: TRBD2
j_gene: TRBJ2-1
v_gene: TRBV19
abundance: -
CDR3nt: TGTGCCAGTAGTATAGGACTAGCGGTTGAGCAGTTCTTC
CDR3aa: CASSIGLAVEQFF

d_gene: TRBD1
j_gene: TRBJ1-5
v_gene: TRBV19
abundance: -
CDR3nt: TGTGCCAGTAGTAAACTGGGACAGGGAGGCAATCAGCCCCAGCATTTT
CDR3aa: CASSKLGQGGNQPQHF

d_gene: -
j_gene: TRBJ1-5
v_gene: TRBV7-2
abundance: -
CDR3nt: TGTGCCAGCAGCCTTCTGTCGGGGCCCCAGCATTTT
CDR3aa: CASSLLSGPQHF

d_gene: -
j_gene: TRBJ2-5
v_gene: TRBV20-1
abundance: -
CDR3nt: TGCAGTGCTAGTAGCCCAGAGACCCAGTACTTC
CDR3aa: CSASSPETQYF

d_gene: TRBD2
j_gene: TRBJ2-1
v_gene: TRBV5-1
abundance: -
CDR3nt: TGCGCCAGCAGCTTCCAAAGCAGCGGGGGAGCCCGGTCGACTGAGCAGTTCTTC
CDR3aa: CASSFQSSGGARSTEQFF

d_gene: -
j_gene: TRBJ1-2
v_gene: TRBV20-1
abundance: -
CDR3nt: TGCAGTGCTCCCGAGACAAATGGCTACACCTTC
CDR3aa: CSAPETNGYTF

d_gene: -
j_gene: TRBJ1-4
v_gene: TRBV6-1
abundance: -
CDR3nt: TGTGCCAGCAGTGAAGACCGGGGGGCGGGAGAAAAACTGTTTTTT
CDR3aa: CASSEDRGAGEKLFF

d_gene: TRBD2
j_gene: TRBJ2-1
v_gene: TRBV6-5
abundance: -
CDR3nt: TGTGCCAGCCAGCGGGGGGATTACAATGAGCAGTTCTTC
CDR3aa: CASQRGDYNEQFF

d_gene: -
j_gene: TRBJ1-1
v_gene: TRBV5-1
abundance: -
CDR3nt: TGCGCCAGCAGCTTGGGACGTGGGGCCCCTGAAGCTTTCTTT
CDR3aa: CASSLGRGAPEAFF

d_gene: -
j_gene: TRBJ1-6
v_gene: TRBV10-3
abundance: once
CDR3nt: TGTGCCATCAGTGGAGAGAGTCATAATTCACCCCTCCACTTT
CDR3aa: CAISGESHNSPLHF

d_gene: TRBD2
j_gene: TRBJ2-3
v_gene: TRBV19
abundance: -
CDR3nt: TGTGCCAGTAGTATGGGGACTAGCGGGGGCACAGATACGCAGTATTTT
CDR3aa: CASSMGTSGGTDTQYF

d_gene: TRBD1
j_gene: TRBJ1-2
v_gene: TRBV7-9
abundance: -
CDR3nt: TGTGCCAGCAGTCTACCGGGACAGGGTAGTTATGGCTACACCTTC
CDR3aa: CASSLPGQGSYGYTF

d_gene: TRBD2
j_gene: TRBJ2-3
v_gene: TRBV4-1
abundance: -
CDR3nt: TGCGCCAGCAGCCAAGGTGCGGCTAGCGGGGGGTTAGATACGCAGTATTTT
CDR3aa: CASSQGAASGGLDTQYF

d_gene: -
j_gene: TRBJ2-6
v_gene: TRBV5-4
abundance: -
CDR3nt: TGTGCCAGCAGCTGGAGGGCGTCCGGGGCCAACGTCCTGACTTTC
CDR3aa: CASSWRASGANVLTF

d_gene: -
j_gene: TRBJ2-1
v_gene: TRBV3-1/TRBV3-2
abundance: -
CDR3nt: TGTGCCAGCAGCCCGACAGCCTACAATGAGCAGTTCTTC
CDR3aa: CASSPTAYNEQFF

d_gene: -
j_gene: TRBJ1-3
v_gene: TRBV27
abundance: -
CDR3nt: TGTGCCAGCAAAAGCCCCTCGAACACCATATATTTT
CDR3aa: CASKSPSNTIYF

d_gene: -
j_gene: TRBJ2-7
v_gene: TRBV5-4
abundance: few
CDR3nt: TGTGCCAGCAGCTCAGGCCTTGCGGAGCAGTACTTC
CDR3aa: CASSSGLAEQYF